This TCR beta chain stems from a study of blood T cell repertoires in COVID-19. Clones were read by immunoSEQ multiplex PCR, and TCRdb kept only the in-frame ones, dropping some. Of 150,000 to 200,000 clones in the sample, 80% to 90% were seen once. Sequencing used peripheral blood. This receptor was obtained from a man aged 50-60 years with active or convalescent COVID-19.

The DNA of the CDR3 is TGCGCCAGCAGCTTGAGACAGACCTACACAGATACGCAGTATTTT. Protein sequence: CASSLRQTYTDTQYF. This chain links TRBV5-1 with TRBJ2-3, with D possibly TRBD1 on 5 matching bases. The CDR3 consists of 15 residues. V gave up 1 base and J gave up 2 bases, with 11 bases separating them. The V gene's germline CDR1 is SGHRS and CDR2 YFSETQ.